This T cell receptor (beta chain) was identified in a study of post-analysis software for immune sequencing data. As for the study in general: The disease courses spanned relapsing-remitting, secondary progressive and progressive-relapsing forms of multiple sclerosis.

The library was made from cDNA and included unique molecular identifiers. Starting from approximately 1 to 10 million T cells, the study yielded about 540,000 cDNA molecules. Using its own MiXCR run on the PCR reads, TCRdb lists one record per CDR3 protein. Of fewer than 850,000 distinct CDR3 sequences listed, less than 35% are singletons. A word on this clonotype: Its antigen is not known.

Looked up from germline, CDR1 is LNHDA and CDR2 is SQIVND (reference sequence). The CDR3 has 15 residues. V lost 4 bases to trimming and J lost 3 bases, with 14 bases between them. Study outcomes and limitations: A few TRBV segments (TRBV5-6, TRBV5-1 and TRBV20-1 among them) occurred more frequently in patients than in controls. Strong same-batch co-clustering of samples appeared with F measure clustering.

The sample taken for sequencing was blood. The rearrangement links TRBV19 to TRBJ2-3; D perhaps matches TRBD2 (5 bases). The source is a girl under 18 with multiple sclerosis. CDR3 nucleotide sequence: TGTGCCAGTAGTAACCCGCGAGGCGGGACAGATACGCAGTATTTT. Residues: CASSNPRGGTDTQYF.